Presented here are 14 T cell receptor beta chains from one specimen sequenced in a study of T cell changes during pregnancy in multiple sclerosis. The data were produced by immunoSEQ multiplex PCR, yet TCRdb's version contains in-frame clones alone and is incomplete. The table shows about 45,000 clones, with 70% to 90% occurring only once. The sample was CD4+ T cells from peripheral blood mononuclear cells, taken in the first trimester of pregnancy. The receptors were gathered from a female donor with multiple sclerosis, enrolled in a pregnancy study.

The chain is built from TRBV18 and TRBJ1-5; D is uncertain. The CDR3 has 16 residues. Trimming shortened V by 5 bases and J by 4 bases, and 18 bases separated the two germline ends. CDR1 and CDR2 from the germline V gene are KGHSH and LQKENI. The DNA for the CDR3 is TGTGCCAGCTCAATTTCCGCCGGGATTAGAAATCAGCCCCAGCATTTT. Protein: CASSISAGIRNQPQHF.

This chain joins TRBV6-5 and TRBJ2-1; 8 nucleotides agree with TRBD2. The germline V gene encodes CDR1 MNHEY and CDR2 SVGAGI. This CDR3 contains 16 residues. Trimming cost V 0 bases and J 3 bases; bases outside gene matches: 4. CDR3 loop: CASSYSGTRGYNEQFF. CDR3 nucleotide sequence: TGTGCCAGCAGTTACTCCGGGACTAGAGGCTACAATGAGCAGTTCTTC.

This chain connects TRBV7-9 to TRBJ2-3, with TRBD1 matching over 7 bases. Germline CDR1 reads SEHNR; CDR2 reads FQNEAQ (reference sequence). The V and J ends lost 4 bases and 1 base, in that order; junction bases with no gene match: 5. The CDR3 has 15 amino acids. The CDR3 reads CASSSEGQGTDTQYF. The CDR3, as DNA: TGTGCCAGCAGCTCCGAAGGACAGGGCACAGATACGCAGTATTTT.

The CDR3 is CASRRNRGQYNEQFF. CDR3 bases: TGTGCCAGCAGAAGGAACAGGGGGCAGTACAATGAGCAGTTCTTC. The rearrangement joins TRBV6-5 to TRBJ2-1; 9 bases align to TRBD1. The V gene end was trimmed by 6 bases and the J gene end by 4 bases; junction bases not matched to a gene: 7. The CDR3 loop spans 15 amino acids. Germline CDR1 MNHEY, CDR2 SVGAGI.

V gene TRBV5-1 combines with J gene TRBJ2-1; 7 positions agree with TRBD1. The trim removed 4 bases at V and 6 bases at J, leaving 16 bases unmatched. CDR1 and CDR2 (germline): SGHRS, YFSETQ. The CDR3 runs 17 residues. CDR3 nucleotide sequence: TGCGCCAGCAGCGTATCACAGACAGGGCTCCGTGGCAATGAGCAGTTCTTC. Protein product: CASSVSQTGLRGNEQFF.

The rearrangement links TRBV9 to TRBJ1-2; D perhaps matches TRBD1 (6 bases). The CDR3 spans 13 residues. Between the trimmed V and J ends, which lost 3 bases and 5 bases, there was a span of 11 bases. CDR1 SGDLS and CDR2 YYNGEE come from the germline V gene. CDR3 DNA: TGTGCCAGCAGCGAAGGGACAACATATGGCTACACCTTC. Protein sequence: CASSEGTTYGYTF.

The chain employs TRBV9 and TRBJ2-1; D remains unclear. The CDR3 sequence is 15 residues long. The V gene's germline CDR1 is SGDLS and CDR2 YYNGEE. Trimming removed 0 bases at V and 0 bases at J, with 7 bases between. The CDR3 reads CASSVAEHSYNEQFF. The CDR3 region has the DNA TGTGCCAGCAGCGTAGCGGAGCACTCCTACAATGAGCAGTTCTTC.

The chain joins TRBV5-1 to TRBJ1-3; TRBD1 is a possible D gene (5 bases). Germline V gene lookup returns CDR1 SGHRS and CDR2 YFSETQ. The CDR3 totals 15 residues. Trimming took off 0 bases at V and 0 bases at J, with 7 bases between the two ends. Here the CDR3 reads CASSLVQASGNTIYF. CDR3 sequence (DNA): TGCGCCAGCAGCTTGGTACAGGCCTCTGGAAACACCATATATTTT. The full variable domain, rest sourced from reference TRBV5-1 and TRBJ1-3, is KAGVTQTPRYLIKTRGQQVTLSCSPISGHRSVSWYQQTPGQGLQFLFEYFSETQRNKGNFPGRFSGRQFSNSRSEMNVSTLELGDSALYLCASSLVQASGNTIYFGEGSWLTVV.

This clone was counted a few times. J is TRBJ1-1 and V is TRBV10-3, with D perhaps matching TRBD1 (6 bases). Germline values: CDR1 ENHRY, CDR2 SYGVKD. The V gene lost 6 bases and the J gene lost 1 base, with 12 bases spanning the gap. The CDR3 runs to 14 residues. CDR3 protein: CAIRNRETNTEAFF. The DNA of the CDR3 is TGTGCCATCAGGAACAGGGAGACGAACACTGAAGCTTTCTTT.

This chain links TRBV6-5 with TRBJ1-4; no definite D call. Between the trimmed V and J ends, which lost 5 bases and 0 bases, there was a span of 7 bases. CDR1 and CDR2 from the germline V gene are MNHEY and SVGAGI. The CDR3 is 14 amino acids. Here the CDR3 DNA reads TGTGCCAGCAGTGCCGGGACAACTAATGAAAAACTGTTTTTT. It encodes CASSAGTTNEKLFF.

The genes are TRBV7-2 and TRBJ2-1; TRBD2 aligns across 14 bases. V dropped 4 bases and J dropped 6; count of bases not matched to a gene: 2. Germline V gene lookup returns CDR1 SGHTA and CDR2 FQGNSA. This CDR3 has 15 amino acids. In nucleotides, the CDR3 is TGTGCCAGCAGCTCCGGACTAGCGGGGGGCAATGAGCAGTTCTTC. Protein product: CASSSGLAGGNEQFF.

This chain connects TRBV15 to TRBJ1-3; D not resolved. The germline CDR1 and CDR2 sequences are LNHNV and YYDKDF (reference sequence). V shed 0 bases and J shed 7 bases, with 10 bases lying between them. The CDR3 consists of 14 residues. CDR3 sequence (DNA): TGTGCCACCAGCAGAGATCCCGGGATCAACACCATATATTTT. Translating it yields CATSRDPGINTIYF.

The chain carries TRBV28 and TRBJ2-3; weak D call: TRBD2 (6 bases). CDR1 is MDHEN and CDR2 is SYDVKM in the germline V gene. The V end was cut by 2 bases, the J end by 2 bases, with 14 bases between. This CDR3 region has 16 residues. The CDR3 here is CASSLLSWGVTDTQYF. The CDR3 bases are TGTGCCAGCAGTTTACTCTCGTGGGGGGTCACAGATACGCAGTATTTT.

The chain links TRBV27 to TRBJ2-5; 7 positions agree with TRBD1. Germline V gives CDR1 MNHEY, CDR2 SMNVEV (reference sequence). The CDR3 has 13 amino acids. V was clipped by 6 bases and J by 3 bases; unmatched bases: 4. Here the CDR3 reads CASSPTGKETQYF. For the CDR3, the DNA is TGTGCCAGCAGCCCGACAGGGAAAGAGACCCAGTACTTC.